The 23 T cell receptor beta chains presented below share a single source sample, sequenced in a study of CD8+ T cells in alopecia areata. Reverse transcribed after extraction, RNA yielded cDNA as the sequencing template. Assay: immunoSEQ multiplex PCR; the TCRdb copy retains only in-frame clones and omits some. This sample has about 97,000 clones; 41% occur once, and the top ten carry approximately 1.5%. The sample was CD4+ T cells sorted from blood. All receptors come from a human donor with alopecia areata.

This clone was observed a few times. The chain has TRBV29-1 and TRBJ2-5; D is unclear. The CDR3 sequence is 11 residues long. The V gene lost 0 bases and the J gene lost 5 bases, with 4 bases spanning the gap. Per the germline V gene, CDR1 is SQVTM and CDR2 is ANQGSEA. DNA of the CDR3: TGCAGCGTTGAAGATCATGAGACCCAGTACTTC. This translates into CSVEDHETQYF.

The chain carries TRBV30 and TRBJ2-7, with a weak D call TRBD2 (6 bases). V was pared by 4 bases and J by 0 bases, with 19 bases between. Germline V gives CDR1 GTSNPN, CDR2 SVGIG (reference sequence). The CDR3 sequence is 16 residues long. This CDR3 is CAWTRPWTTSSYEQYF. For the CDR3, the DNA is TGTGCCTGGACCAGGCCTTGGACTACCAGCTCCTACGAGCAGTACTTC.

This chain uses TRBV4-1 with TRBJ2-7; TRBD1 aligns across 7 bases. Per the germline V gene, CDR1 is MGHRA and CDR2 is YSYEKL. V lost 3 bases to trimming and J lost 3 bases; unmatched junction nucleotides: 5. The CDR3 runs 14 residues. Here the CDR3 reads CASSHTAGGYEQYF. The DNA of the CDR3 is TGCGCCAGCAGCCATACCGCAGGGGGCTACGAGCAGTACTTC.

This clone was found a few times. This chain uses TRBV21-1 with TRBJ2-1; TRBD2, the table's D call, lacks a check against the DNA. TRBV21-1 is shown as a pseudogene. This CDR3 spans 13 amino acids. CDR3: CASYGTRYNEQFF. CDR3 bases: TGTGCCAGTTACGGGACTAGATATAATGAGCAGTTCTTC.

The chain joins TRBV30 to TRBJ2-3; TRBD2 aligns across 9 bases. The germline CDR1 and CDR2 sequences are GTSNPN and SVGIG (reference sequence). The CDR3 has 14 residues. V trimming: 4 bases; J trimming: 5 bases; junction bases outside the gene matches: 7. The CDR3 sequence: CAWKPLAGLDTQYF. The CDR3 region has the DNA TGTGCCTGGAAACCTCTAGCGGGGTTAGATACGCAGTATTTT.

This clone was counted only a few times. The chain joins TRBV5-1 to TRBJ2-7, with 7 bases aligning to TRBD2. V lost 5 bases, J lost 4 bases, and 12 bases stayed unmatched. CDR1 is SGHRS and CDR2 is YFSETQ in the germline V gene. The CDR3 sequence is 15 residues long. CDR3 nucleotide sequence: TGCGCCAGCAGAACAAGCGGGATTTCATCGTACGAGCAGTACTTC. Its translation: CASRTSGISSYEQYF.

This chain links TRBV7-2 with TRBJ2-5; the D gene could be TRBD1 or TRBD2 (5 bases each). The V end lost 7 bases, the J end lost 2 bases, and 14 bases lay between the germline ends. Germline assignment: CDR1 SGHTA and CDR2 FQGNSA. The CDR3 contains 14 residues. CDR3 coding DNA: TGTGCCAGCACCCTAAGTGGGGGACAAGAGACCCAGTACTTC. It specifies CASTLSGGQETQYF.

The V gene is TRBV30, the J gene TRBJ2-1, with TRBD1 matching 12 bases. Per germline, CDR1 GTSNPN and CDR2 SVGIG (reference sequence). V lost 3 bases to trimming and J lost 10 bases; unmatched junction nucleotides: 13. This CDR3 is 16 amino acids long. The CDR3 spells CAWSLGTGGAGIEQFF. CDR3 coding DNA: TGTGCCTGGAGCCTTGGGACAGGGGGCGCAGGGATCGAGCAGTTCTTC.

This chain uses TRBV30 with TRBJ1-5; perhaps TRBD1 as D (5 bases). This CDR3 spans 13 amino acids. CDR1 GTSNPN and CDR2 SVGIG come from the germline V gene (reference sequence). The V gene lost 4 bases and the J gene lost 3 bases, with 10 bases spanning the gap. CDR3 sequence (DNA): TGTGCCTGGAATGGGGGGGACAATCAGCCCCAGCATTTT. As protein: CAWNGGDNQPQHF. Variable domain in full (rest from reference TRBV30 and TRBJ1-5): SQTIHQWPATLVQPVGSPLSLECTVEGTSNPNLYWYRQAAGRGLQLLFYSVGIGQISSEVPQNLSASRPQDRQFILSSKKLLLSDSGFYLCAWNGGDNQPQHFGDGTRLSIL.

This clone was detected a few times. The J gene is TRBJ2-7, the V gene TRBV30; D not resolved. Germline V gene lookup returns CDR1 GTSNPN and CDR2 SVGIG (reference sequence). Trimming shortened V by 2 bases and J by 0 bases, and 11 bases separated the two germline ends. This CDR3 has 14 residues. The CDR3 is CAWSIKRNSYEQYF. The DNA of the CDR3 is TGTGCCTGGAGTATTAAGCGAAACTCCTACGAGCAGTACTTC.

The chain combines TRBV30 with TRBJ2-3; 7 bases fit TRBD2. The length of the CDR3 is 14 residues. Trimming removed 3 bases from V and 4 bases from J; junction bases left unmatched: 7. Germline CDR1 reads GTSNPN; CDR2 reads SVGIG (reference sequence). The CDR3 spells CAWRAAGAADTQYF. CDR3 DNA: TGTGCCTGGAGGGCGGCGGGAGCGGCAGATACGCAGTATTTT.

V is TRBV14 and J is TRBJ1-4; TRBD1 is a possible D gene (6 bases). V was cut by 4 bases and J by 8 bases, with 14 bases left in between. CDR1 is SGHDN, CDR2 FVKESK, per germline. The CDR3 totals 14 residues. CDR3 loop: CASSLGGSGEKLFF. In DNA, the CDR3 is TGTGCCAGCAGCCTGGGGGGCTCTGGAGAAAAACTGTTTTTT.

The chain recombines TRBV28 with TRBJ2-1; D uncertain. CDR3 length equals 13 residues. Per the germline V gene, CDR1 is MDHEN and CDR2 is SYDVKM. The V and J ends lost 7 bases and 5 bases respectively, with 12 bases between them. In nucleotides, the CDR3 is TGTGCCAGCAATGGTCTCCCCCACAATGAGCAGTTCTTC. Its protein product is CASNGLPHNEQFF. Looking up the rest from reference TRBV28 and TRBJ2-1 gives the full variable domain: DVKVTQSSRYLVKRTGEKVFLECVQDMDHENMFWYRQDPGLGLRLIYFSYDVKMKEKGDIPEGYSVSREKKERFSLILESASTNQTSMYLCASNGLPHNEQFFGPGTRLTVL.

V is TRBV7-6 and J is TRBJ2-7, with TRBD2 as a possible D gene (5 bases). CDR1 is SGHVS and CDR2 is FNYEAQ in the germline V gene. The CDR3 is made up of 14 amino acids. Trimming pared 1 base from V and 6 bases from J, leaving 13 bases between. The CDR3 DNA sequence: TGTGCCAGCAGCTTAGAGGATCGGGGTCGCGAGCAGTACTTC. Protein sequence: CASSLEDRGREQYF.

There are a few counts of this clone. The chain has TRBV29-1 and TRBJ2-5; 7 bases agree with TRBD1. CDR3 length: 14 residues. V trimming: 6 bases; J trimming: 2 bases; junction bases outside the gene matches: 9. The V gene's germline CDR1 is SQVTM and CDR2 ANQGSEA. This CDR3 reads CSVTDRAEQETQYF. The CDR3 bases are TGCAGCGTCACTGACAGGGCCGAACAAGAGACCCAGTACTTC.

The CDR3: CASSFGDSIFETQYF. DNA for the CDR3: TGCGCCAGCAGCTTTGGGGACAGCATTTTCGAGACCCAGTACTTC. The V call is TRBV5-1, the J call TRBJ2-5; 7 bases align to TRBD1. CDR3 size: 15 residues. Germline V gives CDR1 SGHRS, CDR2 YFSETQ. Germline trimming cut 2 bases from V and 5 bases from J; bases unmatched to any gene: 9.

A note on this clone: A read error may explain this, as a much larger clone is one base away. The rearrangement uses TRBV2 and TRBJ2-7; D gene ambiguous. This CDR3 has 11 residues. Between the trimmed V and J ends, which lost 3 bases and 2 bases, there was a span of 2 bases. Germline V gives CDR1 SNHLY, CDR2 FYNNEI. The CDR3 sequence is CASSETYEQYF. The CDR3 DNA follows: TGTGCCAGCAGTGAGACCTACGAGCAGTACTTC.

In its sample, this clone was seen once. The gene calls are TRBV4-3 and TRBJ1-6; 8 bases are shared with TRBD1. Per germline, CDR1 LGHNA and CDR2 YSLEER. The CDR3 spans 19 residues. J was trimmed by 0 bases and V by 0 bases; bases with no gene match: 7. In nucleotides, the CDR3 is TGCGCCAGCAGCCAAGATCCGACAGGGGCCTCCTCCTATAATTCACCCCTCCACTTT. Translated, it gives CASSQDPTGASSYNSPLHF.

Written as DNA, the CDR3 is TGTGCCAGCAGTGATCGGACAGGGGGGCTCTACGAGCAGTACTTC. Protein: CASSDRTGGLYEQYF. The V call is TRBV2, the J call TRBJ2-7, with 10 bases fitting TRBD1. CDR3 length equals 15 residues. Germline loops: CDR1 SNHLY, CDR2 FYNNEI. J gave up 3 bases and V 3 bases, and 5 bases lay outside the gene matches.

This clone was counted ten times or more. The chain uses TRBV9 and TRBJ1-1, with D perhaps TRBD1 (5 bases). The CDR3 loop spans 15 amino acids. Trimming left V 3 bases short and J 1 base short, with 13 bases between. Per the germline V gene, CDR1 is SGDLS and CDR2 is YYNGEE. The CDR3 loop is CASSARSGANTEAFF. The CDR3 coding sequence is TGTGCCAGCAGCGCCCGAAGTGGGGCGAACACTGAAGCTTTCTTT.

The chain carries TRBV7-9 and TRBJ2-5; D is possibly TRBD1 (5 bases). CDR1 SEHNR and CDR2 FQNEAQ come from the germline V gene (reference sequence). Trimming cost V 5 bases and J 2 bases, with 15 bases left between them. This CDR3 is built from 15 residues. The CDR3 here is CASSPGQGEQETQYF. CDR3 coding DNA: TGTGCCAGCAGCCCGGGCCAAGGGGAACAAGAGACCCAGTACTTC.

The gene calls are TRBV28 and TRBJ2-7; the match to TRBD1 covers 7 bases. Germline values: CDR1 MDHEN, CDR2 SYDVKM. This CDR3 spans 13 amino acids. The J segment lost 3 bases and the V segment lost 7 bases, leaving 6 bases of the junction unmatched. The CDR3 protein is CASTRTGIYEQYF. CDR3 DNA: TGTGCCAGCACCAGGACAGGCATCTACGAGCAGTACTTC.

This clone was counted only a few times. The CDR3 nucleotides read TGTGCCAGCAGCTTAGACAGCAACGTAAACTATGGCTACACCTTC. Amino acids: CASSLDSNVNYGYTF. The gene calls are TRBV7-2 and TRBJ1-2, with unresolved D. The CDR3 runs 15 residues. V was clipped by 1 base and J by 2 bases, with 11 bases between them. Germline CDR1 and CDR2: SGHTA and FQGNSA.